These T cell receptor beta chains were read from a single sample in a study of blood T cell repertoires in COVID-19. Sequencing was performed with immunoSEQ multiplex PCR; in TCRdb, only in-frame clones are kept and a portion is missing. The sample has some 180,000 clones, around nine tenths seen once. Sequencing was carried out using peripheral blood. The receptors were gathered from a man aged 50 to 59 with COVID-19, enrolled during active disease. CDR3s include the opening cysteine and the closing phenylalanine or tryptophan. Fields, in order: V gene, J gene, clone size, D gene, CDR3 protein, CDR3 DNA. A D gene is named only where the DNA matches it firmly. Clone size is stated in some rows and not others, as once, few, many or a class when expanded.

V: TRBV24-1
J: TRBJ2-1
size: .
D: .
CDR3: CATSDFAGAHLGMYNEQFF
DNA: TGTGCCACCAGTGATTTTGCTGGGGCCCATCTGGGGATGTACAATGAGCAGTTCTTC

V: TRBV19
J: TRBJ1-1
size: few
D: TRBD1
CDR3: CASSNPGGMHTEAFF
DNA: TGTGCCAGTAGTAATCCAGGGGGCATGCACACTGAAGCTTTCTTT

V: TRBV6-5
J: TRBJ1-1
size: .
D: .
CDR3: CASSHTNRQNTEAFF
DNA: TGTGCCAGCAGTCATACAAACCGACAGAACACTGAAGCTTTCTTT

V: TRBV5-4
J: TRBJ2-6
size: .
D: .
CDR3: CASSKAGVLGANVLTF
DNA: TGTGCCAGCAGCAAAGCAGGGGTGTTGGGGGCCAACGTCCTGACTTTC

V: TRBV29-1
J: TRBJ2-7
size: many
D: TRBD2
CDR3: CSVSLAGGPYEQYF
DNA: TGCAGCGTTTCTCTAGCGGGAGGGCCCTACGAGCAGTACTTC

V: TRBV2
J: TRBJ2-5
size: .
D: .
CDR3: CASSFYVETQYF
DNA: TGTGCCAGCAGTTTCTACGTGGAGACCCAGTACTTC

V: TRBV7-6
J: TRBJ1-6
size: .
D: TRBD1
CDR3: CASSSKSGTGLGSPLHF
DNA: TGTGCCAGCAGCTCAAAATCCGGGACAGGGCTGGGCTCACCCCTCCACTTT

V: TRBV19
J: TRBJ2-5
size: once
D: TRBD2
CDR3: CASSARLLAGGQETQYF
DNA: TGTGCCAGTAGTGCCCGACTACTAGCGGGGGGCCAAGAGACCCAGTACTTC

V: TRBV10-2
J: TRBJ1-5
size: .
D: TRBD1
CDR3: CASRDSDQPQHF
DNA: TGCGCCAGCCGGGACAGCGATCAGCCCCAGCATTTT

V: TRBV3-1/TRBV3-2
J: TRBJ2-1
size: .
D: .
CDR3: CASSQTDGGHYNEQFF
DNA: TGTGCCAGCAGCCAAACCGACGGGGGGCACTACAATGAGCAGTTCTTC